One and the same sample provided the 21 T cell receptor beta chains below, sequenced in a study of T-cell memory formation after mild COVID-19. TCRdb reprocessed the 5' RACE reads via MiXCR and lists one record per CDR3 protein. This table holds around 200,000 distinct CDR3 sequences, 16% found once. The source material was PBMCs or a T cell subset sorted from them (not recorded which). The receptors stem from an adult woman who had mild COVID-19 (a few samples of this study predate the infection). Cell type and time point are not known.

The CDR3 DNA reads TGTGCCAGCAGCTCCCTCCGGGCGGGAGGGTCCTACGAGCAGTACTTC. Its protein product is CASSSLRAGGSYEQYF. V is TRBV7-2 and J is TRBJ2-7, with 9 nucleotides matching TRBD2. CDR1 SGHTA and CDR2 FQGNSA come from the germline V gene. The CDR3 length is 16 residues. The V and J ends lost 4 bases and 1 base, in that order; junction bases with no gene match: 8.

The sample holds a few counts of this clonotype. The chain joins TRBV5-6 to TRBJ2-7; 8 bases are shared with TRBD1. Germline CDR1 SGHDT, CDR2 YYEEEE. The CDR3 runs to 15 residues. V lost 4 bases to trimming and J lost 3 bases; unmatched junction nucleotides: 9. Written as DNA, the CDR3 is TGTGCCAGCAGCCCCCTGGGTGACAGGGGCTACGAGCAGTACTTC. Translating it yields CASSPLGDRGYEQYF.

At least ten counts were recorded for this clonotype. This rearrangement joins TRBV7-2 to TRBJ2-5, with 8 positions matching TRBD1. Germline V gene data show CDR1 as SGHTA and CDR2 as FQGNSA. V lost 0 bases and J lost 2; bases outside the gene matches: 5. CDR3 length equals 16 residues. Here the CDR3 reads CASSLATGTGQETQYF. The CDR3 DNA reads TGTGCCAGCAGCTTAGCGACCGGGACAGGACAAGAGACCCAGTACTTC.

In this sample, this clonotype turned up a few times. This chain connects TRBV15 to TRBJ1-3; D is undetermined. Germline V gene lookup returns CDR1 LNHNV and CDR2 YYDKDF (reference sequence). The CDR3 has 16 amino acids. With 2 bases removed from V and 0 bases from J, the gap between germline ends came to 11 bases. The CDR3 loop is CATSRFRPSSGNTIYF. DNA of the CDR3: TGTGCCACCAGCAGATTCCGACCGAGCTCTGGAAACACCATATATTTT.

This clonotype occurred a few times. The V and J genes are TRBV12-3 or TRBV12-4 and TRBJ1-2; possibly TRBD1 for D (5 bases). The germline V and J ends were trimmed by 7 bases and 0 bases, with 9 bases remaining between them. This CDR3 region has 13 residues. Written as DNA, the CDR3 is TGTGCCAGCACCCCGGGGGCTAACTATGGCTACACCTTC. It is translated as CASTPGANYGYTF.

This chain uses TRBV12-3 or TRBV12-4 with TRBJ2-5; D unresolved. The germline V and J ends were trimmed by 3 bases and 5 bases, with 13 bases remaining between them. The CDR3 consists of 14 residues. CDR3 protein: CASSLSGPGETQYF. CDR3 DNA sequence: TGTGCCAGCAGTTTGTCTGGACCCGGGGAGACCCAGTACTTC.

This clonotype was detected only a few times. The chain has TRBV24-1 and TRBJ2-1; TRBD2 aligns across 7 bases. The germline V gene encodes CDR1 KGHDR and CDR2 SFDVKD. V shed 0 bases and J 6 bases; nucleotides not matched to a gene: 7. The CDR3 sequence is 16 residues long. The DNA of the CDR3 is TGTGCCACCAGTGATTTGAAGGGAGGGCTGACCAATGAGCAGTTCTTC. This codes for CATSDLKGGLTNEQFF.

This chain links TRBV9 with TRBJ1-6, with a weak D call TRBD1 (5 bases). The CDR3 spans 15 residues. CDR1 is SGDLS and CDR2 is YYNGEE in the germline V gene. V gave up 1 base and J gave up 5 bases, with 10 bases separating them. Here the CDR3 DNA reads TGTGCCAGCAGCGTATATGAGGGGAATAATTCACCCCTCCACTTT. This gives the protein CASSVYEGNNSPLHF.

J is TRBJ2-2 and V is TRBV6-6; maybe TRBD1 (5 bases). The CDR3 sequence is 13 residues long. Germline assignment: CDR1 MNHNY and CDR2 SVGAGI (reference sequence). Between the trimmed V and J ends, which lost 8 bases and 4 bases, there was a span of 11 bases. The CDR3 DNA reads as TGTGCCAGCTCATTGACAGTCACCGGGGAGCTGTTTTTT. This translates into CASSLTVTGELFF.

V gene TRBV27 combines with J gene TRBJ1-1, with unresolved D. Between the trimmed V and J ends, which lost 5 bases and 6 bases, there was a span of 19 bases. This CDR3 has 15 amino acids. CDR1 and CDR2 from the germline V gene are MNHEY and SMNVEV (reference sequence). CDR3 region: CASSPSRLRTSEAFF. The DNA of the CDR3 is TGTGCCAGCAGTCCGAGTCGTCTGCGCACTTCTGAAGCTTTCTTT.

The chain combines TRBV20-1 with TRBJ1-2; the D gene is possibly TRBD1 (5 bases). The CDR3 is made up of 14 amino acids. Germline V gene sequence: CDR1 DFQATT, CDR2 SNEGSKA (reference sequence). V dropped 2 bases and J dropped 4 bases, with 14 bases sitting between them. The CDR3 DNA is TGCAGTGCTAGACGCGGGACCGACCTCTATGGCTACACCTTC. Its translation is CSARRGTDLYGYTF.

This rearrangement joins TRBV7-8 to TRBJ1-1; 7 bases are a match to TRBD1. The trim removed 4 bases at V and 4 bases at J, leaving 6 bases unmatched. Germline CDR1 and CDR2: SGHVS and FQNEAQ. This CDR3 contains 14 residues. In DNA form, the CDR3 reads TGTGCCAGCAGCTCCCAAACAGGGGTCACTGAAGCTTTCTTT. Translated: CASSSQTGVTEAFF.

This clonotype was seen more than once but under ten times. The chain uses TRBV5-1 and TRBJ1-5; 7 bases are shared with TRBD1. Germline V lookup: CDR1 SGHRS, CDR2 YFSETQ. V gave up 4 bases and J gave up 1 base; unmatched junction bases: 5. There are 15 residues in the CDR3. The CDR3 sequence is CASSPGTVSNQPQHF. The CDR3 DNA reads TGCGCCAGCAGCCCCGGGACAGTCAGCAATCAGCCCCAGCATTTT.

Only a few counts were recorded for this clonotype. This chain uses TRBV18 with TRBJ2-7, with TRBD1 identical over 9 bases. Unmatched junction bases numbered 4, after V lost 3 bases and J lost 4 bases. The length of the CDR3 is 14 residues. CDR1 KGHSH and CDR2 LQKENI come from the germline V gene. CDR3 sequence: CASSPEDRGYEQYF. CDR3 in DNA: TGTGCCAGCTCACCGGAGGACAGGGGTTACGAGCAGTACTTC.

This clonotype was found many times. V usage is TRBV7-6 and J usage is TRBJ2-7, with TRBD2 identical over 10 bases. Trimming took 5 bases from V and 4 from J; bases not matched to a gene: 8. The CDR3 is made up of 15 amino acids. Per the germline V gene, CDR1 is SGHVS and CDR2 is FNYEAQ. The CDR3 loop is CASSPRTSGLYEQYF. Here the CDR3 DNA reads TGTGCCAGCAGCCCCAGGACTAGCGGACTTTACGAGCAGTACTTC.

J is TRBJ1-2 and V is TRBV20-1, with TRBD1 as a possible D gene (6 bases). The V gene's germline CDR1 is DFQATT and CDR2 SNEGSKA (reference sequence). Trimming took off 4 bases at V and 8 bases at J, with 20 bases between the two ends. The CDR3 loop spans 14 amino acids. The DNA for the CDR3 is TGCAGTGCTACACTCAGGACAGACCCCCGGGGCTACACCTTC. Residues: CSATLRTDPRGYTF.

The chain employs TRBV9 and TRBJ2-3; D not resolved. The length of the CDR3 is 15 residues. Germline loops: CDR1 SGDLS, CDR2 YYNGEE. Trimming cost V 0 bases and J 2 bases, with 10 bases left between them. Written as DNA, the CDR3 is TGTGCCAGCAGCGTAGACCCCCTTATCACAGATACGCAGTATTTT. Amino acids: CASSVDPLITDTQYF.

CDR3 region: CASSWVTGGLRGSEPDTQYF. CDR3 nucleotide sequence: TGTGCCAGCAGCTGGGTCACTGGGGGATTACGCGGGAGTGAACCAGATACGCAGTATTTT. This chain connects TRBV7-6 to TRBJ2-3; 7 nucleotides line up with TRBD2. Per germline, CDR1 SGHVS and CDR2 FNYEAQ. This CDR3 has 20 amino acids. V lost 4 bases, J lost 4 bases, and 23 bases stayed unmatched.

This clonotype occurred a few times. The chain combines TRBV30 with TRBJ1-1; D is possibly TRBD1 (5 bases). From germline, CDR1 is GTSNPN and CDR2 SVGIG (reference sequence). Deletions cut 1 base from V and 5 bases from J, with 11 bases between. This CDR3 contains 13 residues. CDR3 amino acids: CAWSGQMGTEAFF. CDR3 DNA: TGTGCCTGGAGTGGACAGATGGGTACTGAAGCTTTCTTT.

The chain employs TRBV20-1 and TRBJ2-3; D not certain. The V gene's germline CDR1 is DFQATT and CDR2 SNEGSKA (reference sequence). Trimming removed 0 bases from V and 0 bases from J, with 13 bases in between. The CDR3 runs to 16 residues. In nucleotides, the CDR3 is TGCAGTGCTAGAGATTGGGGTGGTCCTAGCACAGATACGCAGTATTTT. Its translation is CSARDWGGPSTDTQYF.

The sample holds a few counts of this clonotype. The rearrangement links TRBV19 to TRBJ2-7; unclear D gene. The germline V gene encodes CDR1 LNHDA and CDR2 SQIVND (reference sequence). V shed 5 bases and J shed 1 base, with 12 bases lying between them. The CDR3 is 14 residues long. CDR3: CASSPSRQSYEQYF. The CDR3 DNA follows: TGTGCCAGTAGTCCCTCGAGGCAATCCTACGAGCAGTACTTC.